Included here is one T cell receptor (beta chain) sequence, with context. The specificity of this receptor is unknown. Base quality data are lacking; no much larger clone is found one base away. Healthy HIV-negative adults with no recently reported acute infections or vaccinations were included as donors. Only Caucasian adults living in Nashville, Tennessee, USA were represented among the donors. For unsorted samples, roughly 86 million PBMCs were counted and genomic DNA was extracted with the QIAamp DNA Blood Mini kit. Blood was obtained by leukapheresis, after which PBMCs were separated by Ficoll-Histopaque density gradient centrifugation and cryopreserved in liquid nitrogen vapor phase. Using the deep immunoSEQ assay, multiplex PCR amplified TCR CDR3 regions from genomic DNA. Extracted genomic DNA from each cell subset was distributed evenly across all wells of several immunoSEQ 96-well plates, and each plate was treated as a replicate. Each replicate PCR for unsorted PBMC received roughly 290 ng genomic DNA, equal to approximately 30,000 T cell genomes. Unsorted PBMC genomic DNA was sequenced across ten immunoSEQ deep assay plates. Purified libraries were quantified with a Qubit 3.0 fluorometer, sized on a Bioanalyzer 2100, and re-quantified with the KAPA Library Quantification kit. Each immunoSEQ 96-well plate was sequenced on its own single-read 150-cycle Illumina NextSeq 550 flow cell. The original methods were these. The immunoSEQ output contained only junctional sequences without quality scores, so filtering could not match that applied to full-length reads. To assign V/J genes and CDR3, sequences were annotated using PyIR, a Python wrapper for IgBLAST v1.9, with IMGT germline references. Reads were removed for weak V/J assignments (E-value above 1e-6), missing CDR3, stop codons, out-of-frame junctions, or ambiguous translated residues. V3J clonotypes were defined as sequences sharing the same inferred V gene, J gene, and CDR3 amino acid sequence. To compute the percentage overlap between repertoires, the number of shared unique clonotypes was divided by the size of the smaller repertoire. RTK rarefaction, the Chao1 estimator, and Recon v2.1 estimates of unobserved clonotypes were used to assess repertoire richness. TCRdb took over this immuneACCESS table, retaining in-frame rearrangements with V and J assigned. Such tables are incomplete; in checked studies, under half of the missing clones stem from an unresolved V gene, and the remainder is unexplained. V, J and clone size reflect that table, while D and trimming were determined from the DNA. This sample gives 450,000 to 500,000 clones in total; about three quarters of them show up just once. Over 10% of the sample is in the top ten clones.

These data are taken from a study of shared clonotypes between healthy human individuals (TCRdb year 2020). Regarding the study in general: The cohort comprised two women and a few men aged 18 to 49 years. To estimate repertoire size and how much clonotypes are shared between individuals, the study performed deep sequencing of blood TCR repertoires from five healthy adults. Per donor, leukapheresis produced somewhere between about 0.85 and 9.5 billion PBMCs. To increase sequencing depth and limit assay-specific biases, different laboratories used diverse techniques to prepare libraries and sequence TCR repertoires.

V is trimmed back by 8 bases and J by 1 base, and the junction contains 12 bases that no gene match accounts for. From a lookup of the germline V gene (reference sequence), CDR1 and CDR2 are GTSNPN and SVGIG. The CDR3 has 16 amino acids, counting the end cysteine and phenylalanine. Here the CDR3 DNA is all that survives: 48 bases in frame from base 1. Points the paper makes about the study in general: Based on pairwise subsampling, the degree of clonotype sharing among donors was expected to be affected by sequencing depth. Sampling was restricted to blood, and TCR repertoires in tissue are likely to differ from TCR repertoires in blood. Because the study included only a small number of donors, the genetic and exposure-history diversity represented was limited.

The material sequenced was PBMCs. The receptor chain draws on TRBV30 and TRBJ2-3; a stretch of 10 junction bases matches TRBD2. This receptor was identified in a middle-aged woman in good health. Some clones in this sample may be carry-over from other donors' samples. The sequence in DNA is TGTGCCGGAAGACTAGCGGGTAGTACTCGCACAGATACGCAGTATTTT. Its protein product is CAGRLAGSTRTDTQYF.